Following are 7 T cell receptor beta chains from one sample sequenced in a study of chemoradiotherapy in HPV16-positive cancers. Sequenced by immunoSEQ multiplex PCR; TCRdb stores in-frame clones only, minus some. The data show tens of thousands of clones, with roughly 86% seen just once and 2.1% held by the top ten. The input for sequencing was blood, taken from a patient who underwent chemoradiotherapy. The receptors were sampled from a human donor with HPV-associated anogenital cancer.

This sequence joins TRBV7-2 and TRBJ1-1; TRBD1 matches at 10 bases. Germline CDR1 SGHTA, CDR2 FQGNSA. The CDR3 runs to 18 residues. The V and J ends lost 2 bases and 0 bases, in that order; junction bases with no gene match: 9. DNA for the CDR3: TGTGCCAGCAGCTTAAGGGGGGGGACAGGGGCTTTGAACACTGAAGCTTTCTTT. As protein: CASSLRGGTGALNTEAFF. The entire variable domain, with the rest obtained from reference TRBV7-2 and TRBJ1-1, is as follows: GAGVSQSPSNKVTEKGKDVELRCDPISGHTALYWYRQSLGQGLEFLIYFQGNSAPDKSGLPSDRFSAERTGGSVSTLTIQRTQQEDSAVYLCASSLRGGTGALNTEAFFGQGTRLTVV.

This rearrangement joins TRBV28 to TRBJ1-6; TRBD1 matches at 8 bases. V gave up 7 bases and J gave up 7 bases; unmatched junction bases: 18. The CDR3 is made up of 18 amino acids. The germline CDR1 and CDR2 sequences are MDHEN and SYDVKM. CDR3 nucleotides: TGTGCCAGCAAGCGGCCCTGGACAGGGAGGTTCGAAAATTCACCCCTCCACTTT. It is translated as CASKRPWTGRFENSPLHF. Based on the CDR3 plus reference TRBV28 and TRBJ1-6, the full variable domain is DVKVTQSSRYLVKRTGEKVFLECVQDMDHENMFWYRQDPGLGLRLIYFSYDVKMKEKGDIPEGYSVSREKKERFSLILESASTNQTSMYLCASKRPWTGRFENSPLHFGNGTRLTVT.

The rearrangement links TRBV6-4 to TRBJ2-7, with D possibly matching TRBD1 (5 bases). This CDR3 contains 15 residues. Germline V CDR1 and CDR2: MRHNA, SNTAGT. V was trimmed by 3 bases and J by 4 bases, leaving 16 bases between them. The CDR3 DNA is TGTGCCAGCAGTGAGGGGCCCTCGTCGGTATACGAGCAGTACTTC. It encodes CASSEGPSSVYEQYF.

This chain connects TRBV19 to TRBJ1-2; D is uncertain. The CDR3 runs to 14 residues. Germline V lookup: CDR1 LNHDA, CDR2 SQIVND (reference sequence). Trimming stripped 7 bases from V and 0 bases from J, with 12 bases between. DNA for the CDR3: TGTGCCAGTACCCCCGGGATCTCTAACTATGGCTACACCTTC. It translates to CASTPGISNYGYTF.

CDR3 amino acids: CASSLEQITDTQYF. CDR3 nucleotides: TGCGCCAGCAGCTTGGAACAGATCACAGATACGCAGTATTTT. This chain uses TRBV5-1 with TRBJ2-3; D unclear. The V end was cut by 0 bases, the J end by 2 bases, with 7 bases between. Germline V CDR1 and CDR2: SGHRS, YFSETQ. CDR3 size: 14 residues.

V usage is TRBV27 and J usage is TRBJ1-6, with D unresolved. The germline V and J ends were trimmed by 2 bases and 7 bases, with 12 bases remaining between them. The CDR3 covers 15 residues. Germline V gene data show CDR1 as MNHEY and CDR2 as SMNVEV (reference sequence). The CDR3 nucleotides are TGTGCCAGCAGTTTAACCAGAGCCGGGAATTCACCCCTCCACTTT. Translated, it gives CASSLTRAGNSPLHF.

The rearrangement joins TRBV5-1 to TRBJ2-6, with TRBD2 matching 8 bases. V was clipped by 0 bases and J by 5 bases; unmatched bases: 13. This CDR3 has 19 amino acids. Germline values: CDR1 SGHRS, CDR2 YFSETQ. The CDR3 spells CASSLAGGGRGYRANVLTF. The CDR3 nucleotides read TGCGCCAGCAGCTTGGCCGGGGGGGGAAGGGGGTATAGGGCCAACGTCCTGACTTTC.